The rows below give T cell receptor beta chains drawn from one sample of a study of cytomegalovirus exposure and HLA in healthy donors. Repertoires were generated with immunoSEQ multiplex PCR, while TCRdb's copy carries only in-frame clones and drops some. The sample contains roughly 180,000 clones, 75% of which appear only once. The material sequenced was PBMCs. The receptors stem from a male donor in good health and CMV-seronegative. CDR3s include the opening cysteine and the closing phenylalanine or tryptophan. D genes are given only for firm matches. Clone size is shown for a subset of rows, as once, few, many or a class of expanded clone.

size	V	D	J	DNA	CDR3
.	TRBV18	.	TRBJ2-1	TGTGCCAGCTCACCCTCCGCGGAGGGGCACAATGAGCAGTTCTTC	CASSPSAEGHNEQFF
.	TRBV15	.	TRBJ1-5	TGTGCCACCAGCCCCCGAGTTCTTGGTAGCAATCAGCCCCAGCATTTT	CATSPRVLGSNQPQHF
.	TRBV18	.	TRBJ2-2	TGTGCCAGCTCATCATCGAACACCGGGGAGCTGTTTTTT	CASSSSNTGELFF
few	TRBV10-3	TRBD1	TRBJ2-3	TGTGCCATCAGCCCCGGGACAGGGTTGAATACGCAGTATTTT	CAISPGTGLNTQYF
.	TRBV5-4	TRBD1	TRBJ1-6	TGTGCCAGCAGCTTTAGGACAGGCTATTCACCCCTCCACTTT	CASSFRTGYSPLHF
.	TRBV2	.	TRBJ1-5	TGTGCCAGCAGCGCCTGGGACTCCAAAAGGGGTAATCAGCCCCAGCATTTT	CASSAWDSKRGNQPQHF
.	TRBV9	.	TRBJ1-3	TGTGCCAGCAGCCCCCGCCCCAACAGAACTGGAAACACCATATATTTT	CASSPRPNRTGNTIYF
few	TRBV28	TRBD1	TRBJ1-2	TGTGCCAGCAGTTCCCCGGACAGGGTAGGTGGCTACACCTTC	CASSSPDRVGGYTF
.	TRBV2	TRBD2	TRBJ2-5	TGTGCCAGCAGTGAAAACGGGGGGGAAGAGACCCAGTACTTC	CASSENGGEETQYF
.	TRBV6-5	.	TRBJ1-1	TGTGCCAGCAGTTACAATCCGGGATTGAACACTGAAGCTTTCTTT	CASSYNPGLNTEAFF
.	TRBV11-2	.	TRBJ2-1	TGTGCCAGCAGACTGGGACTTTACAATGAGCAGTTCTTC	CASRLGLYNEQFF
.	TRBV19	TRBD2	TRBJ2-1	TGTGCCAGTAGTCCGCCTCCCACTAGCGGGGCGTACAATGAGCAGTTCTTC	CASSPPPTSGAYNEQFF
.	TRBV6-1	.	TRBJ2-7	TGTGCCAGCAGTGAATTCCCCGCCTACGAGCAGTACTTC	CASSEFPAYEQYF
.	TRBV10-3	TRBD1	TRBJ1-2	TGTGCCATCAGTGACCTGGGACAGAACTATGGCTACACCTTC	CAISDLGQNYGYTF
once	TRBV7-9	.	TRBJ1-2	TGTGCCAGCAGCTTAGCCACGGATGGCTACACCTTC	CASSLATDGYTF
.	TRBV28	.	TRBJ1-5	TGTGCCAGCAGTTCCGTCGGGAGGGGGGGCTATCACCAGCCCCAGCATTTT	CASSSVGRGGYHQPQHF
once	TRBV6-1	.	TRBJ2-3	TGTGCCAGCAGTGTAGAGGGACATTCCCGAGGGCAGTATTTT	CASSVEGHSRGQYF
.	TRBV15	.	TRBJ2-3	TGTGCCACCAGCAGAGATGCAGGGACAGATACGCAGTATTTT	CATSRDAGTDTQYF
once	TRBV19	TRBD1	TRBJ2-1	TGTGCCAGTAGTCACCGGGACAGCAATGAGCAGTTCTTC	CASSHRDSNEQFF
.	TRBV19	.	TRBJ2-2	TGTGCCAGTAGTATAGGGCTCAGGGGCGCGACCATCGGGGAGCTGTTTTTT	CASSIGLRGATIGELFF
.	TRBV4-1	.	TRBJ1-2	TGCGCCAGCAGCCAAGGGGGGGGTATTGACTATGGCTACACCTTC	CASSQGGGIDYGYTF
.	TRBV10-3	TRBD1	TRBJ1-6	TGTGCCATCAGTGAGTCGACAGGGGGTGGAAATTCACCCCTCCACTTT	CAISESTGGGNSPLHF
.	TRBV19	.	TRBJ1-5	TGTGCCAGTAGTATGAGTGGGGGGTCCCAGCCCCAGCATTTT	CASSMSGGSQPQHF
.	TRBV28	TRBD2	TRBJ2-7	TGTGCCAGCAGACCTGTAATCCGGCTAGCGGGGGCCGAGCAGTACTTC	CASRPVIRLAGAEQYF
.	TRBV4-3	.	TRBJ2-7	TGCGCCAGCAGCCAAGCGCTAGCGCCTACCTACGAGCAGTACTTC	CASSQALAPTYEQYF
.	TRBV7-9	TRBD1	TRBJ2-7	TGTGCCAGCAGCCTTTGGACAGGTGGAGACTCCGAGCAGTACTTC	CASSLWTGGDSEQYF
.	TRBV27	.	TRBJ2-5	TGTGCCAGCAGTTCCGGGGTTGGGGTAGAGACCCAATACTTC	CASSSGVGVETQYF
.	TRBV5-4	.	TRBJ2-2	TGTGCCAGCAGCTCTTGGGACACAGTCCAAGGAACCGACGGGGAGCTGTTTTTT	CASSSWDTVQGTDGELFF
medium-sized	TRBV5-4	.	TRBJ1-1	TGTGCCAGCAGCGCGGGCGGAGGAGGGATGAACACTGAAGCTTTCTTT	CASSAGGGGMNTEAFF
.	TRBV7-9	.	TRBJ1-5	TGTGCCAGCAGCTCCACCCGGGGATCCAATCAGCCCCAGCATTTT	CASSSTRGSNQPQHF
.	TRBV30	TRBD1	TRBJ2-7	TGTGCCTCGGGACAGGGCTACGAGCAGTACTTC	CASGQGYEQYF
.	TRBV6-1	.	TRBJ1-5	TGTGCCAGCAACGGGGGGAGCAATCAGCCCCAGCATTTT	CASNGGSNQPQHF
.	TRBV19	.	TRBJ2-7	TGTGCCAGTAGCCTCGCGTACGGCGGGTACGAGCAGTACTTC	CASSLAYGGYEQYF
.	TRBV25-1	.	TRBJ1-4	TGTGCCAGCAAAACCGACAGGAGGAATGAAAAACTGTTTTTT	CASKTDRRNEKLFF
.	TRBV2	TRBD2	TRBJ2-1	TGTGCCAGCAGTCGCGGGGGGCCTTACAATGAGCAGTTCTTC	CASSRGGPYNEQFF
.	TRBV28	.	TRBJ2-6	TGTGCCAGCAGTTTATTAGGGGCCAACGTCCTGACTTTC	CASSLLGANVLTF
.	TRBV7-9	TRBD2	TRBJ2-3	TGTGCCAGCAGCCCCCGGGCGCGGGGGGGTCGCACAGATACGCAGTATTTT	CASSPRARGGRTDTQYF
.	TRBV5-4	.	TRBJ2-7	TGTGCCAGCAGCTTCAGGCTTCAGGGTTCGCTTCCCCTGGAGCAGTACTTC	CASSFRLQGSLPLEQYF
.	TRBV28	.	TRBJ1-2	TGTGCCAGCCGCATCGGGGGGGCTGGGGGCTACACCTTC	CASRIGGAGGYTF
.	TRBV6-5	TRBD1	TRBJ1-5	TGTGCCAGCAGTTCACAGGGGCGCAATCAGCCCCAGCATTTT	CASSSQGRNQPQHF